This TCR beta chain was profiled in a study of shared clonotypes between healthy human individuals (dated by TCRdb to 2020 to 2021). Concerning the study at large: The cohort comprised two women and three men aged 18 to 49 years. For each donor, CD4 naive and CD4 memory were each run on three plates, CD8 naive on two plates, and CD8 memory on one plate. Libraries were prepared and TCR repertoires were sequenced by different laboratories using diverse techniques, in order to increase sequencing depth and limit assay-specific biases. Blood TCR repertoires of roughly five healthy adults were deeply sequenced to estimate repertoire size and the extent of clonotype sharing between individuals. Per donor, leukapheresis produced somewhere between about 0.8 and 9.5 billion PBMCs. What the authors observed across the whole study: The small number of donors limited the genetic and exposure-history diversity represented. Higher generation probabilities were observed for clonotypes shared by all four sorted-subset donors than for non-shared clonotypes. Across a few donors, around 5% of naive CD4, around 3.3% of naive CD8, around 2.5% of memory CD4, and about 0.4% of memory CD8 clonotypes were shared. Sampling was limited to blood, and TCR repertoires in tissue likely differ from TCR repertoires in blood. Based on pairwise subsampling, the degree of clonotype sharing among donors was expected to be affected by sequencing depth. Naive subsets generally had larger estimated clonotype richness than memory subsets did. Rarefaction of sorted-subset datasets indicated incomplete sequencing despite the large sequencing depth.

Worth noting for this clone: No cognate antigen has been identified for it. Base qualities are not recorded, but no much larger clone differs from it by a single base.

Using the deep immunoSEQ assay, TCR CDR3 regions were amplified from genomic DNA by multiplex PCR. Extracted genomic DNA from each cell subset was spread evenly across all wells of several immunoSEQ 96-well plates, with each plate serving as a replicate. For sorted subsets, roughly 200 ng of genomic DNA, equivalent to around 31,000 T cell genomes, went into each replicate PCR. Purified libraries were quantified with a Qubit 3.0 fluorometer, sized on a Bioanalyzer 2100, and re-quantified with the KAPA Library Quantification kit. Every immunoSEQ 96-well plate was sequenced on a dedicated single-read 150-cycle Illumina NextSeq 550 flow cell. The paper's data handling went like this. Because the immunoSEQ output included only junctional sequences and no quality scores, the filtering could not be the same as the filtering used for full-length reads. Sequences were annotated with PyIR, a Python wrapper for IgBLAST v1.9, using IMGT germline references to assign V/J genes and CDR3. Reads were filtered out if the reads had weak V/J assignments (E-value above 1e-6), no CDR3, stop codons, out-of-frame junctions, or ambiguous translated residues. V3J clonotypes were defined as sequences sharing the same inferred V gene, J gene, and CDR3 amino acid sequence. Percentage overlap between repertoires was computed as shared unique clonotypes divided by the size of the smaller repertoire. Repertoire richness was assessed with RTK rarefaction, the Chao1 estimator, and Recon v2.1 estimates of unobserved clonotypes. Generation probabilities for all TCRbeta clonotypes obtained by the gDNA method from four donors were computed using OLGA. TCRdb retrieved this table from immuneACCESS and kept in-frame rearrangements only. Not all clones are present; in checked studies, unresolved V genes account for under half, and no reason is known for the remainder. Clonal size and the V and J genes are those of that table, whereas D and trimming came from the DNA. The sample yields 2 million or so clones; approximately 94% were counted once. The leading ten clones occupy 0.9% to 1.3% of the sample.

The CDR3 spans 14 residues, from the cysteine through the phenylalanine. Only the CDR3 DNA stays, 42 bases, in frame from base 1. Trimming at the junction amounts to 2 bases on V and 6 bases on J, and the germline ends lie 12 bases apart. The germline V gene yields SGHDT for CDR1 and YYEEEE for CDR2. CD8 naive samples were CD45RO-negative cells positively selected for CCR7, giving a CD45RA+CCR7+ population that excluded TemRA cells. Healthy HIV-negative adults with no recently reported acute infections or vaccinations were included as donors. Only Caucasian adults living in Nashville, Tennessee, USA were represented among the donors. After blood collection by leukapheresis, PBMCs were isolated using Ficoll-Histopaque density gradient centrifugation and then cryopreserved in the vapor phase of liquid nitrogen. Analytical flow cytometry was used to check the purity and quantity of every magnetically sorted T cell population. Genomic DNA was isolated from each sorted fraction and quantified by UV absorbance on a Nanodrop 2000c.

Sequences were obtained from naive CD8+ T cells sorted from blood. Reading the label with the study, this specimen's cell subset or site is: CD45RA+CCR7+. The chain is encoded by TRBV5-6 joined to TRBJ2-1; the D region possibly corresponds to TRBD1 (5 bases align). The TCR comes from a man between 18 and 35 years old in good health. The CDR3 corresponds to CASSFSTGSNEQFF. The DNA is TGTGCCAGCAGCTTTAGTACAGGATCCAATGAGCAGTTCTTC.